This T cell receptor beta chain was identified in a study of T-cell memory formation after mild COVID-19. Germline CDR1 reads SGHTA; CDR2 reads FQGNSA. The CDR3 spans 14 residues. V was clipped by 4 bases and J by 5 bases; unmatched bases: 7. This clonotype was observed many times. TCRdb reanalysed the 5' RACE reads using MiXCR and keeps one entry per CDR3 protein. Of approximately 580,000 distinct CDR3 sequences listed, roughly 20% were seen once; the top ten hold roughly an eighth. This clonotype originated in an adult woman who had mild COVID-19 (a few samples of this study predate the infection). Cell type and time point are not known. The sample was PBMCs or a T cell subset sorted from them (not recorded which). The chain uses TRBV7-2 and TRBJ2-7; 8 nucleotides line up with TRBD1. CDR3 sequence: CASSSRTGTNEQYF. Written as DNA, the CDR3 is TGTGCCAGCAGCTCCAGGACAGGGACAAACGAGCAGTACTTC. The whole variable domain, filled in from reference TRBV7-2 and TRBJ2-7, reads GAGVSQSPSNKVTEKGKDVELRCDPISGHTALYWYRQSLGQGLEFLIYFQGNSAPDKSGLPSDRFSAERTGGSVSTLTIQRTQQEDSAVYLCASSSRTGTNEQYFGPGTRLTVT.